Below, 18 T cell receptor beta chains from the same sample are listed, as sequenced in a study of CD8+CD57+ T cells in acquired aplastic anemia. TCR beta VDJ combinations and CDR3 sequences were profiled from genomic DNA. MiXCR, run by TCRdb on the reads, gives a single entry per CDR3 protein. The sample lists approximately 81,000 distinct CDR3 sequences, approximately 46% occurring once. The sample consisted of sorted CD4+, CD8+, or CD8+CD57+ T cells (not recorded which) from PBMCs. The receptors here all came from a human donor in good health, serving as a control.

This clonotype came up a few times. This may be a read error, as it is one base from a much larger clone. The chain is built from TRBV14 and TRBJ1-1; the D is unclear. With 4 bases removed from V and 3 bases from J, the gap between germline ends came to 3 bases. There are 11 residues in the CDR3. Germline V gene data show CDR1 as SGHDN and CDR2 as FVKESK. CDR3 sequence reads: CASSPDTEAFF. As DNA, the CDR3 is TGTGCCAGCAGCCCGGACACTGAAGCTTTCTTT.

About this clonotype: At one end the junction does not follow the germline gene, possibly because of a read error. The chain uses TRBV30 and TRBJ1-1; perhaps TRBD1 as D (5 bases). This CDR3 region has 15 residues. Germline values: CDR1 GTSNPN, CDR2 SVGIG (reference sequence). The CDR3 region has the DNA TGTGCCTGGAGTGTCTCGGACATCATGAACACTGAAGCTTCCTTT. This codes for CAWSVSDIMNTEASF.

The V gene is TRBV12-3 or TRBV12-4, the J gene TRBJ2-1; no definite D call. The V gene lost 5 bases and the J gene lost 6 bases, with 8 bases spanning the gap. The CDR3 is 12 amino acids. CDR3 DNA sequence: TGTGCCAGCAGTAAGGGTACCAATGAGCAGTTCTTC. Its protein product is CASSKGTNEQFF.

This chain joins TRBV7-6 and TRBJ2-7; 7 bases are shared with TRBD2. The germline V gene encodes CDR1 SGHVS and CDR2 FNYEAQ. The CDR3 totals 13 residues. The V gene end was trimmed by 5 bases and the J gene end by 2 bases; junction bases not matched to a gene: 3. The CDR3 DNA reads TGTGCCAGCAGCCGGGAGGCCGCCTACGAGCAGTACTTC. Translated: CASSREAAYEQYF.

As concerns this clonotype: This may come from a read error, since a much larger clone is one base off. This chain uses TRBV2 with TRBJ1-2; tentative D call: TRBD1 (6 bases). The CDR3 runs to 15 residues. From germline, CDR1 is SNHLY and CDR2 FYNNEI. The CDR3 region has the DNA TGTGCCAGCAGTGAAGCTCAGGGGTCGAACTATGGCCACACCTTC. Translating gives CASSEAQGSNYGHTF.

The chain links TRBV10-1 to TRBJ2-2; 8 bases fit TRBD1. The CDR3 totals 15 residues. Unmatched junction bases numbered 5, after V lost 6 bases and J lost 2 bases. Germline values: CDR1 WNHNN, CDR2 SYGVQD (reference sequence). The CDR3 nucleotides read TGCGCCAGCAGCTCTGACAGGGGTAACACCGGGGAGCTGTTTTTT. This encodes CASSSDRGNTGELFF.

This chain connects TRBV9 to TRBJ1-3; 7 nucleotides agree with TRBD1. V was clipped by 4 bases and J by 0 bases; unmatched bases: 7. Germline CDR1 reads SGDLS; CDR2 reads YYNGEE. This CDR3 has 16 amino acids. The CDR3 sequence: CASSPARDSSGNTIYF. The CDR3 nucleotides read TGTGCCAGCAGCCCAGCCCGGGACAGCTCTGGAAACACCATATATTTT.

With regard to this clonotype: A junction boundary mismatches the germline segment, possibly from a read error. The chain recombines TRBV27 with TRBJ1-6, with a tentative D call TRBD1 (5 bases). The germline V gene has CDR1 MNHEY and CDR2 SMNVEV (reference sequence). CDR3 length: 14 residues. The CDR3 coding sequence is TGTGCCAGCAGTACCGGGGGTTTCCACTCACCCCCCCACTTT. Translated, it gives CASSTGGFHSPPHF.

To note about this clonotype: The CDR3 carries no conserved terminal phenylalanine or tryptophan, so it likely arises from a read error. No DNA is shown, since the ends of the CDR3 on it are uncertain; the CDR3 is the one TCRdb lists. This rearrangement joins TRBV10-3 to TRBJ1-6. The CDR3 is 9 residues long, counting both termini. The V gene's germline CDR1 is ENHRY and CDR2 SYGVKD. CDR3 sequence reads: CAISDHTGL.

The CDR3, as DNA: TGTGCCAGCAGTCTTCCCGCGGAGCCAGCTGGCTACACCTTC. This translates into CASSLPAEPAGYTF. The chain uses TRBV7-9 and TRBJ1-2; D not certain. Germline CDR1 is SEHNR and CDR2 is FQNEAQ (reference sequence). Trimming removed 6 bases from V and 7 bases from J, with 18 bases in between. This CDR3 is 14 amino acids long.

This sequence joins TRBV11-2 and TRBJ2-7, with TRBD1 matching 8 bases. CDR1 SGHAT and CDR2 FQNNGV come from the germline V gene. V gave up 6 bases and J gave up 3 bases; unmatched junction bases: 4. The CDR3 length is 13 residues. DNA for the CDR3: TGTGCCAGCAGTCGACAGGGGTACTACGAGCAGTACTTC. Its translation is CASSRQGYYEQYF.

This clonotype was seen ten or more times. The V call is TRBV6-5, the J call TRBJ2-7; D remains unclear. Germline V CDR1 and CDR2: MNHEY, SVGAGI. CDR3 length equals 14 residues. Trimming removed 4 bases at V and 3 bases at J, with 13 bases between. The CDR3 here is CASSLSDRDYEQYF. The DNA of the CDR3 is TGTGCCAGCAGTTTATCAGATAGAGACTACGAGCAGTACTTC.

This clonotype was detected only a few times. At one end the junction does not follow the germline gene, possibly because of a read error. The chain uses TRBV7-9 and TRBJ1-1; tentative D call: TRBD1 (6 bases). The CDR3 is 15 amino acids. The germline V gene has CDR1 SEHNR and CDR2 FQNEAQ (reference sequence). CDR3 amino acids: CVSSTRTGQNTEAFF. In nucleotides, the CDR3 is TGTGTCAGCAGCACCCGAACAGGGCAAAACACTGAAGCTTTCTTT.

With regard to this clonotype: A much larger clonotype is one base distant, so this may be a read error. This chain connects TRBV12-3 or TRBV12-4 to TRBJ1-3; no clear D. The CDR3 consists of 10 residues. The CDR3 here is CASKGNTTYF. The DNA for the CDR3 is TGTGCCAGCAAGGGAAACACCACATATTTT.

The V call is TRBV15, the J call TRBJ1-5, with a tentative D call TRBD1 (5 bases). The V end was cut by 0 bases, the J end by 2 bases, with 8 bases between. The CDR3 sequence is 15 residues long. Germline CDR1 and CDR2: LNHNV and YYDKDF (reference sequence). CDR3: CATSRDLGGNQPQHF. The CDR3 bases are TGTGCCACCAGCAGAGATTTGGGGGGCAATCAGCCCCAGCATTTT.

The sample holds a few counts of this clonotype. This chain links TRBV30 with TRBJ2-7, with 10 bases aligning to TRBD1. This CDR3 comprises 15 residues. V shed 1 base and J 4 bases; nucleotides not matched to a gene: 7. Germline lookup yields CDR1 GTSNPN and CDR2 SVGIG (reference sequence). CDR3 amino acids: CAWSAGTGVGYEQYF. As DNA, the CDR3 is TGTGCCTGGAGTGCCGGGACAGGGGTTGGGTACGAGCAGTACTTC.

This clonotype was picked up a small number of times. Possible read error: a much larger clone is one base away. The rearrangement joins TRBV19 to TRBJ1-1, with a tentative D call TRBD1 (5 bases). Germline lookup yields CDR1 LNHDA and CDR2 SQIVND (reference sequence). The CDR3 has 12 residues. CDR3 amino acids: CASNIGARETFF. The CDR3 DNA reads as TGTGCCAGTAATATAGGGGCCAGGGAAACTTTCTTT.

The J gene is TRBJ2-3, the V gene TRBV15; no definite D call. The germline V gene has CDR1 LNHNV and CDR2 YYDKDF (reference sequence). This CDR3 has 14 amino acids. The ends were cut back, 0 bases at V and 2 bases at J, with 6 bases in the middle. CDR3 region: CATSRDRTTDTQYF. CDR3 DNA sequence: TGTGCCACCAGCAGAGATAGAACCACAGATACGCAGTATTTT.